This entry is about one T cell receptor (beta chain). Its antigen is unknown. Base qualities are not provided; no much larger clone lies one nucleotide away. This sample was taken from a study of technical replicates of blood from a few donors (dated by TCRdb to 2017 to 2019). The library was built by means of the immunoSEQ multiplex PCR assay. This immuneACCESS table, as held by TCRdb, lists in-frame sequences with V and J called but not all clones. Of the missing ones, under half trace to an unresolved V gene in checked studies; the others have no known cause. The sample table lists almost 70,000 clones, approximately 91% of them with a count of one. 4.5% to 5% of the sample belongs to the ten largest clones. CDR1 and CDR2 were assigned from the germline V gene (reference sequence) as SEHNR and FQNEAQ. The CDR3 numbers 15 residues from cysteine through phenylalanine. Only the CDR3 DNA stays, 45 bases, in frame from base 1. Unmatched junction bases come to 7, with V trimmed by 2 bases and J by 5 bases.

This TCR derives from a human donor in good health. Some clones in this sample may be carry-over from other donors' samples. Here the chain combines TRBV7-9 and TRBJ1-2; TRBD1 lines up with 8 middle nucleotides. Sequencing was carried out using PBMCs. CDR3 reads: CASSLPGQGAYGYTF. The nucleotide sequence is given as TGTGCCAGCAGCTTACCCGGGCAGGGGGCTTATGGCTACACCTTC. With all but the CDR3 taken from the reference TRBV7-9 and TRBJ1-2 genes, the full variable domain is: DTGVSQNPRHKITKRGQNVTFRCDPISEHNRLYWYRQTLGQGPEFLTYFQNEAQLEKSRLLSDRFSAERPKGSFSTLEIQRTEQGDSAMYLCASSLPGQGAYGYTFGSGTRLTVV.